This T cell receptor beta chain was sequenced for a study of T cell responses to AZD1222 COVID-19 vaccine. Using immunoSEQ multiplex PCR, the repertoire was profiled, and TCRdb retains in-frame clones only, with some absent. The top ten clones hold approximately 5.1% of a sample with about 120,000 clones, roughly 89% of them seen once. Per germline, CDR1 SNHLY and CDR2 FYNNEI. The CDR3 has 13 residues. Trimming shortened V by 2 bases and J by 1 base, and 6 bases separated the two germline ends. A single count supports this clone. The chain joins TRBV2 to TRBJ2-7, with D maybe TRBD1 (5 bases). The receptor was derived from an adult in good health. The sample was peripheral blood, taken on day 0 of AZD1222 vaccination. CDR3 bases: TGTGCCAGCAGTGAAAACAGGTCCTACGAGCAGTACTTC. It yields the protein CASSENRSYEQYF.